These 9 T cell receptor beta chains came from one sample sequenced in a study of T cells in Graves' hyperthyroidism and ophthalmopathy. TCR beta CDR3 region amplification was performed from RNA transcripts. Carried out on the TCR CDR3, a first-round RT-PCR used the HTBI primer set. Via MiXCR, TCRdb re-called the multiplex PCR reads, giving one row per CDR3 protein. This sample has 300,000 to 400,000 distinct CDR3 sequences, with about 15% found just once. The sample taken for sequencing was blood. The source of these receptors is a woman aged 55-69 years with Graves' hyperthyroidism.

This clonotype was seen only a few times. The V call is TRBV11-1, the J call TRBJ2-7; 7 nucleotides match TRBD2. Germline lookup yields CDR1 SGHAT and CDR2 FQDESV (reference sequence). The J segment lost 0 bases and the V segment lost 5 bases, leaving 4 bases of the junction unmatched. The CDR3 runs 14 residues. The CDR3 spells CASSPGRASYEQYF. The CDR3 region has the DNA TGTGCCAGCAGCCCAGGGAGGGCCTCCTACGAGCAGTACTTC.

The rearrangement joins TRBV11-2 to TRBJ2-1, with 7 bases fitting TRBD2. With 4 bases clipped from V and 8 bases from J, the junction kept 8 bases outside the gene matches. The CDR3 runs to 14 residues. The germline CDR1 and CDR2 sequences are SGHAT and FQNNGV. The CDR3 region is CASSSQREGDEQFF. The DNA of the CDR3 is TGTGCCAGCAGCTCGCAGCGGGAAGGCGATGAGCAGTTCTTC.

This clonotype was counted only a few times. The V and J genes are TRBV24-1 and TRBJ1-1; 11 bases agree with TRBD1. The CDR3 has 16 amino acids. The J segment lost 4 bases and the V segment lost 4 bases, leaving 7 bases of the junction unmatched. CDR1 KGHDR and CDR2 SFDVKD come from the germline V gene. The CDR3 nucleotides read TGTGCCACCAGTGACTCCCCCGGGACAGGGGGCACTGAAGCTTTCTTT. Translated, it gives CATSDSPGTGGTEAFF.

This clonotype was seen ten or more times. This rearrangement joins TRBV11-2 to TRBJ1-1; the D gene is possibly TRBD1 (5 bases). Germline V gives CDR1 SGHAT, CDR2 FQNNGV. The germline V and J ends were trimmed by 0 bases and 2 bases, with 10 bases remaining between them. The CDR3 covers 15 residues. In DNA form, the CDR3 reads TGTGCCAGCAGCTTAGATCCAGGGCTAAACACTGAAGCTTTCTTT. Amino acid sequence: CASSLDPGLNTEAFF.

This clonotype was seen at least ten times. The CDR3 here is CASSSLTSRETQYF. The CDR3 region has the DNA TGTGCCAGCAGCTCCCTCACTAGTAGGGAGACCCAGTACTTC. This sequence joins TRBV11-3 and TRBJ2-5; D might be TRBD2 (5 bases). V was cut by 4 bases and J by 5 bases, with 14 bases left in between. This CDR3 comprises 14 residues. The germline gives CDR1 SGHNT, CDR2 YENEEA.

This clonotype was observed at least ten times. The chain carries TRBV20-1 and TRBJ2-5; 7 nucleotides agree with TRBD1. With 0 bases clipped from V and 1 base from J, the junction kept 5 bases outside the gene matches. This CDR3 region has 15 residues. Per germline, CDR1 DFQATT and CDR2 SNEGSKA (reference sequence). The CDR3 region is CSARETGTAQETQYF. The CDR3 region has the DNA TGCAGTGCTAGAGAGACGGGGACAGCCCAAGAGACCCAGTACTTC.

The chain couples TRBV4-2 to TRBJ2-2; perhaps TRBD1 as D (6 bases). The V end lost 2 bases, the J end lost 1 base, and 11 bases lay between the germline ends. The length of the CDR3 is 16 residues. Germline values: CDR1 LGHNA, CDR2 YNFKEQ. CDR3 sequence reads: CASSQPGQLNTGELFF. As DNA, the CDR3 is TGTGCCAGCAGCCAACCGGGACAACTGAACACCGGGGAGCTGTTTTTT.

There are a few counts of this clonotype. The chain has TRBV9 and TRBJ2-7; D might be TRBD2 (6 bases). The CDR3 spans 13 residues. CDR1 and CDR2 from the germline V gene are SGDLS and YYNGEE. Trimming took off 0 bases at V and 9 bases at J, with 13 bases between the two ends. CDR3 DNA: TGTGCCAGCAGCGTAGGCGGGACTCCCCCGCAGTACTTC. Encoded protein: CASSVGGTPPQYF.

The CDR3 reads CASSHASLYGYTF. Written as DNA, the CDR3 is TGTGCCAGCAGCCATGCTTCCCTCTATGGCTACACCTTC. V is TRBV7-2 and J is TRBJ1-2; no clear D. Per the germline V gene, CDR1 is SGHTA and CDR2 is FQGNSA. The CDR3 runs 13 residues. V lost 5 bases and J 4 bases, leaving 11 bases between the germline ends.